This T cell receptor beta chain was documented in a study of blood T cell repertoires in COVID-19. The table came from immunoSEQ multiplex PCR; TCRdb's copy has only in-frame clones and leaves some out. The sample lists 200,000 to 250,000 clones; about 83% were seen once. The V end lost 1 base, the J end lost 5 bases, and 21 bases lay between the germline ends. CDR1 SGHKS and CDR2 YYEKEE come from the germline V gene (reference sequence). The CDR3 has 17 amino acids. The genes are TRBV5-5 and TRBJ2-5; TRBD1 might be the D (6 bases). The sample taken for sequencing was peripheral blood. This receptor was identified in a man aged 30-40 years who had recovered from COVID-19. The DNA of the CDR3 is TGTGCCAGCAGCTTGAGATACGGGGACATTCTCGAGGAGACCCAGTACTTC. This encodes CASSLRYGDILEETQYF.